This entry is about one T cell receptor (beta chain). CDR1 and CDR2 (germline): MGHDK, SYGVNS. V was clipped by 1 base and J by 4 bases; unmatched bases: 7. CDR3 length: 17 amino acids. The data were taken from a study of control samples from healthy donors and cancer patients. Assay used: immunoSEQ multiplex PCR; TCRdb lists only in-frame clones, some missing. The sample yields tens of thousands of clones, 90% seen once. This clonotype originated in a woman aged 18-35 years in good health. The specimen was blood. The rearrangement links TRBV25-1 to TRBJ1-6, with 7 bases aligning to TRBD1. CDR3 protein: CASSELGTVGYNSPLHF. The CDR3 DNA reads TGTGCCAGCAGTGAATTGGGGACAGTGGGGTATAATTCACCCCTCCACTTT.